This T cell receptor (beta chain) was sequenced during a study of T cell responses to AZD1222 COVID-19 vaccine. General study points: Reportedly, close to half of spike-specific TCRs are directed against unmutated variant regions.

Worth noting for this clone: What it binds is unknown.

From germline, CDR1 is MNHEY and CDR2 SVGEGT. J gave up 4 bases and V 5 bases, and 8 bases lay outside the gene matches. The CDR3 covers 15 residues. Using immunoSEQ multiplex PCR, the repertoire was profiled, and TCRdb retains in-frame clones only, with some absent. In the table there are 90,000 to 120,000 clones, roughly 86% of which are singletons. The chain has TRBV6-2 or TRBV6-3 and TRBJ2-7, with 10 nucleotides matching TRBD2. The sequence was collected from an adult who received the MenACWY meningococcal vaccine as a control. The starting material was peripheral blood, obtained 28 days after the second dose of the MenACWY control vaccine. CDR3 residues: CASSTPSGGGYEQYF. In DNA, the CDR3 is TGTGCCAGCAGTACCCCTAGCGGGGGAGGTTACGAGCAGTACTTC.